Following are 5 T cell receptor beta chains from one sample sequenced in a study of OX40 agonist ivuxolimab in advanced cancers. Only in-frame clones appear in the TCRdb table, and some are missing; sequencing was by immunoSEQ multiplex PCR. The data contain some 45,000 clones, almost 80% of them singletons. The sequenced sample was CD4+ or CD8+ T cells sorted from blood, obtained in a trial of the OX40 agonist ivuxolimab. Source of these receptors: an adult with an advanced solid tumor such as melanoma, head and neck, liver or kidney cancer.

The rearrangement links TRBV5-6 to TRBJ2-7; D is undetermined. V shed 1 base and J shed 0 bases, with 11 bases lying between them. CDR3 length: 15 amino acids. The germline CDR1 and CDR2 sequences are SGHDT and YYEEEE. CDR3: CASSLYLSSSYEQYF. The CDR3 region has the DNA TGTGCCAGCAGCTTGTATCTCAGCAGCTCCTACGAGCAGTACTTC.

DNA for the CDR3: TGCGCCAGCAGTGACCCACCCCGTACTATAAACTCCTACAATGAGCAGTTCTTC. Residues: CASSDPPRTINSYNEQFF. The chain recombines TRBV10-2 with TRBJ2-1; D is unresolved. The germline gives CDR1 WSHSY, CDR2 SAAADI. The CDR3 totals 18 residues. The germline V and J ends were trimmed by 3 bases and 0 bases, with 18 bases remaining between them.

The J gene is TRBJ2-5, the V gene TRBV5-6, with TRBD2 matching 7 bases. The CDR3 runs to 16 residues. V lost 0 bases to trimming and J lost 3 bases; unmatched junction nucleotides: 8. Germline V lookup: CDR1 SGHDT, CDR2 YYEEEE. This chain's CDR3 is CASSLAVGGMKETQYF. The CDR3 DNA reads as TGTGCCAGCAGCTTGGCAGTGGGGGGGATGAAAGAGACCCAGTACTTC.

The chain is built from TRBV27 and TRBJ2-1, with TRBD2 matching over 11 bases. The junction had 3 bases not matched to a gene; V was cut back by 6 bases and J by 8 bases. The CDR3 runs to 13 residues. CDR1 and CDR2 (germline): MNHEY, SMNVEV (reference sequence). The CDR3 sequence: CASRLAGEDEQFF. In DNA, the CDR3 is TGTGCCAGCAGACTAGCGGGAGAAGATGAGCAGTTCTTC.

The chain joins TRBV2 to TRBJ1-2, with TRBD1 as a possible D gene (6 bases). CDR3 length equals 14 residues. The germline V gene encodes CDR1 SNHLY and CDR2 FYNNEI. Trimming removed 5 bases from V and 8 bases from J, with 18 bases in between. The CDR3 DNA reads TGTGCCAGCAGTAGGGACATCAATTTGGGGGGCTACACCTTC. Translation: CASSRDINLGGYTF.